This TCR beta chain is drawn from a study of tumor-infiltrating lymphocytes in oesophageal squamous cell carcinoma. This clonotype was detected many times. TCRdb independently ran MiXCR on the PCR reads; one entry per CDR3 protein. The data show 15,000 to 20,000 distinct CDR3 sequences, around 43% seen once. V lost 2 bases and J lost 11; bases outside the gene matches: 14. CDR3 size: 15 residues. Germline V gene data show CDR1 as SGHKS and CDR2 as YYEKEE (reference sequence). Material: normal esophageal tissue next to the tumor. The sequence derives from a female donor with esophageal squamous cell carcinoma. This rearrangement joins TRBV5-5 to TRBJ2-5; 8 positions match TRBD2. The CDR3 sequence: CASSLVAGGNNEQYF. The CDR3 DNA follows: TGTGCCAGCAGCTTAGTGGCGGGAGGTAACAATGAGCAGTACTTC. Variable domain in full (rest from reference TRBV5-5 and TRBJ2-5): DAGVTQSPTHLIKTRGQQVTLRCSPISGHKSVSWYQQVLGQGPQFIFQYYEKEERGRGNFPDRFSARQFPNYSSELNVNALLLGDSALYLCASSLVAGGNNEQYFGPGTRLLVL.